This T cell receptor beta chain comes out of a study of technical replicates of blood from several donors. Clones were read by immunoSEQ multiplex PCR, and TCRdb kept only the in-frame ones, dropping some. The sample lists tens of thousands of clones, approximately 88% occurring once. Trimming removed 4 bases from V and 8 bases from J, with 15 bases in between. CDR1 is SGHTA and CDR2 is FQGNSA in the germline V gene. CDR3 length: 15 amino acids. The TCR originated in a human donor in good health. Some clones in this sample may be carry-over from other donors' samples. The V and J genes are TRBV7-2 and TRBJ1-6; a weak D match, TRBD1 (5 bases). Sequenced sample: PBMCs. CDR3 amino acids: CASSSQAAGHSPLHF. The CDR3 DNA follows: TGTGCCAGCAGCTCTCAGGCGGCGGGGCATTCACCCCTCCACTTT. Combining the CDR3 with reference TRBV7-2 and TRBJ1-6 gives the whole variable domain GAGVSQSPSNKVTEKGKDVELRCDPISGHTALYWYRQSLGQGLEFLIYFQGNSAPDKSGLPSDRFSAERTGGSVSTLTIQRTQQEDSAVYLCASSSQAAGHSPLHFGNGTRLTVT.